This TCR beta chain was captured in a study of blood T cell repertoires in COVID-19 (dated by TCRdb to about 2020). Background on the whole study: Samples from collaborators originated in the United States, Italy and Spain and spanned both the acute and convalescent phases of COVID-19. The material from the prospective study consisted of cDNA or gDNA derived from T cells, B-cell-depleted T cells, or PBMCs. Deeply sampled blood TCRbeta repertoires from subjects exposed to, actively infected with, or recovered from COVID-19 were included in the dataset. The repertoires were released in a freely available public database intended as a resource for research on the immune response to SARS-CoV-2. The samples were drawn from the first 160 participants of the ongoing ImmuneRACE study and from 1,254 subjects provided by 6 global collaborators. Nearly every sample came with metadata listing a de-identified subject ID, COVID-19 status, age in years and sex. HLA class I and class II types, where available, came from metadata supplied by the sample provider rather than from assay-based typing.

The immunoSEQ Assay, a bias-controlled multiplex PCR, was used to amplify TCRbeta CDR3 regions from genomic DNA. As for the original processing: Within the assay, amplification of reference gene primers was used to estimate how many nucleated cells each sample contained. Sequence reads were collapsed and filtered to measure the absolute abundance of every unique TCRbeta CDR3 rearrangement. For each sample, productive Simpson clonality was calculated by taking the square root of Simpson's diversity index across productive rearrangements. TCRdb's version of the immuneACCESS table is confined to in-frame rearrangements and falls short of the full clone set. An unresolved V gene accounts for under half of the shortfall where checked; the remainder is of unknown origin. V and J calls and clone size are as listed in that table; D and trimming were resolved from the DNA. The sample table records fewer than 500,000 clones; around 87% of these occur just once. Roughly 1.1% of the sample rests with the top ten.

Participants in the prospective study were enrolled through a virtual design, were aged about 18 to 90 years, and lived in about two dozen United States geographic areas. Cohort assignment in the prospective study relied on participant-reported clinical history from a screening survey and a study questionnaire. Recovered participants in ImmuneRACE Cohort 3 were defined by two consecutive negative NP/OP PCR tests, clearance by a healthcare professional, or resolution of symptoms. In the prospective study, whole blood, serum and a nasopharyngeal or oropharyngeal swab were collected from each participant by mobile phlebotomists. Over a 2-month period, participants in the prospective study had the option of providing additional blood draws and questionnaires. Blood samples from the prospective study were shipped frozen or at room temperature prior to DNA extraction. CDR1 and CDR2, per the germline V gene, are MDHEN and SYDVKM. The CDR3 measures 17 amino acids from cysteine to phenylalanine. Just the 51-base CDR3 DNA is kept, in frame starting at base 1. V sheds 2 bases and J sheds 0 bases, leaving 15 bases between their ends.

A word on this clone: It lacks a known antigen. Per-nucleotide qualities are absent, and no much larger clonotype sits a single base away.

Overall study outcomes, separate from this receptor: The quantity of clinical and demographic metadata differed by source and by participant and was supplied without curation.

The sequence joins TRBV28 to TRBJ2-3; tentative D gene TRBD1, with 5 bases matching. The sample taken for sequencing was PBMCs or T cells enriched from blood (not recorded which). This receptor was taken from a man aged 30 to 45 who had recovered from COVID-19. The CDR3 protein sequence reads: CASSLGARRSSTDTQYF. The DNA is TGTGCCAGCAGTTTAGGGGCGAGAAGGTCTAGCACAGATACGCAGTATTTT.